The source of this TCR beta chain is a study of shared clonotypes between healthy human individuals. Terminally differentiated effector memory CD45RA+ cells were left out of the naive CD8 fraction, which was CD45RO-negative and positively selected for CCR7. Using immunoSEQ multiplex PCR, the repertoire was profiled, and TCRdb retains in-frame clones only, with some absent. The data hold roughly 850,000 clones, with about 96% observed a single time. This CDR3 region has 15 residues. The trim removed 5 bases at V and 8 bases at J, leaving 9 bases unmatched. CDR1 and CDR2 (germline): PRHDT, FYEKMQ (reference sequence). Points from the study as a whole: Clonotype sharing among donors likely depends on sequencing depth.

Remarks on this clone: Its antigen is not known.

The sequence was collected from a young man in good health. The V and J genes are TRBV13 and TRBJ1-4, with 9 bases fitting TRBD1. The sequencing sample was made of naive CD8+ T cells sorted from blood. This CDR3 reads CASSNRQGVDEKLFF. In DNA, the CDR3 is TGTGCCAGCAGCAATCGACAGGGGGTTGACGAAAAACTGTTTTTT. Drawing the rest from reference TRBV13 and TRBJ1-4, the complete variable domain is AAGVIQSPRHLIKEKRETATLKCYPIPRHDTVYWYQQGPGQDPQFLISFYEKMQSDKGSIPDRFSAQQFSDYHSELNMSSLELGDSALYFCASSNRQGVDEKLFFGSGTQLSVL.